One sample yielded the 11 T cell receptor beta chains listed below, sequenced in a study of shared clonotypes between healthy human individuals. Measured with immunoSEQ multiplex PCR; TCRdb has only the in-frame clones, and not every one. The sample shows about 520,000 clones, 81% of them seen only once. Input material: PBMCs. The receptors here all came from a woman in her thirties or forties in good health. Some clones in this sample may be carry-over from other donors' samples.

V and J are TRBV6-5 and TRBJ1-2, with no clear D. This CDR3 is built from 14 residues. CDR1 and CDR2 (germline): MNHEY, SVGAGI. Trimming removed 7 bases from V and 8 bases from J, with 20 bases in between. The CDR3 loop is CASTERGTLSGYTF. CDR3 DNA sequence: TGTGCCAGCACCGAACGGGGAACCCTCTCCGGCTACACCTTC.

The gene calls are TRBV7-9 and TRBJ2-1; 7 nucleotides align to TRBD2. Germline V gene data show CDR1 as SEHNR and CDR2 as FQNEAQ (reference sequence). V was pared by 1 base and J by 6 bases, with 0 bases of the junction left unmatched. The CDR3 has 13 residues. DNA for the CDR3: TGTGCCAGCAGCTTAGGGGAGGGCAATGAGCAGTTCTTC. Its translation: CASSLGEGNEQFF.

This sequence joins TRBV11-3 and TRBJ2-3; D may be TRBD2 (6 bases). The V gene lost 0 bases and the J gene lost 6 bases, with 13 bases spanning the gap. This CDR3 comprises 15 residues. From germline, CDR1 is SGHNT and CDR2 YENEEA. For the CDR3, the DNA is TGTGCCAGCAGCTTAGATGGGACTGGATTCGATACGCAGTATTTT. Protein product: CASSLDGTGFDTQYF.

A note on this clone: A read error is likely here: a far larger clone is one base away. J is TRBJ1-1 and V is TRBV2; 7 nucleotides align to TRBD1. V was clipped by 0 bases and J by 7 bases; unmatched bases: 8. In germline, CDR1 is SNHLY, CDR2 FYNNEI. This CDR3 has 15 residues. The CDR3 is CASSEADRCNFEAFF. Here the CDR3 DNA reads TGTGCCAGCAGTGAAGCGGACAGGTGCAACTTTGAAGCTTTCTTT.

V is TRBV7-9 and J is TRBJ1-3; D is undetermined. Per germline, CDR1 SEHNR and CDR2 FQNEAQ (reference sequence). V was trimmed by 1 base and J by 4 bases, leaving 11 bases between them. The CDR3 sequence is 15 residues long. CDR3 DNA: TGTGCCAGCAGCTTAGGCCCCCAGGTCGGAAACACCATATATTTT. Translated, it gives CASSLGPQVGNTIYF.

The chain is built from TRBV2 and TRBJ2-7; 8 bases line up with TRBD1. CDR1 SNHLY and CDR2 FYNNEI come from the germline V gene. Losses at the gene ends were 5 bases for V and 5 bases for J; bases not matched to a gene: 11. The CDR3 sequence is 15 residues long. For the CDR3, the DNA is TGTGCCAGCAGTCCTAGGACAGGGAGGACCCACGAGCAGTACTTC. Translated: CASSPRTGRTHEQYF.

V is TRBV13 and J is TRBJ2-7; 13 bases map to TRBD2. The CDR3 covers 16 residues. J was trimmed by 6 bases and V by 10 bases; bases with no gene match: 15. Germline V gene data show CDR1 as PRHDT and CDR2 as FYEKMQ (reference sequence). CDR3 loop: CATGKRLAGGFAEQYF. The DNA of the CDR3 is TGTGCCACGGGGAAGCGACTAGCGGGAGGTTTTGCCGAGCAGTACTTC.

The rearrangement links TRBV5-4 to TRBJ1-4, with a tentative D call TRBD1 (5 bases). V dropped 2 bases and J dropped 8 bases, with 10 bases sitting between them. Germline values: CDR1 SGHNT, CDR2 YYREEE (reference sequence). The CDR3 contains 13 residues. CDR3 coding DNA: TGTGCCAGCAGCTTTCAGGGTGCAGAAAAACTGTTTTTT. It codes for CASSFQGAEKLFF. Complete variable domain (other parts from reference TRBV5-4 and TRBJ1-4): ETGVTQSPTHLIKTRGQQVTLRCSSQSGHNTVSWYQQALGQGPQFIFQYYREEENGRGNFPPRFSGLQFPNYSSELNVNALELDDSALYLCASSFQGAEKLFFGSGTQLSVL.

CDR3 sequence reads: CASNVGRASSYNEQFF. The CDR3 region has the DNA TGTGCCAGCAACGTTGGGAGGGCTAGCTCCTACAATGAGCAGTTCTTC. The chain combines TRBV5-4 with TRBJ2-1; 7 nucleotides align to TRBD2. This CDR3 spans 16 amino acids. After removal of 6 bases from V and 0 bases from J, the junction contained 9 bases not matched to a gene. CDR1 is SGHNT and CDR2 is YYREEE in the germline V gene (reference sequence). Drawing the rest from reference TRBV5-4 and TRBJ2-1, the complete variable domain is ETGVTQSPTHLIKTRGQQVTLRCSSQSGHNTVSWYQQALGQGPQFIFQYYREEENGRGNFPPRFSGLQFPNYSSELNVNALELDDSALYLCASNVGRASSYNEQFFGPGTRLTVL.

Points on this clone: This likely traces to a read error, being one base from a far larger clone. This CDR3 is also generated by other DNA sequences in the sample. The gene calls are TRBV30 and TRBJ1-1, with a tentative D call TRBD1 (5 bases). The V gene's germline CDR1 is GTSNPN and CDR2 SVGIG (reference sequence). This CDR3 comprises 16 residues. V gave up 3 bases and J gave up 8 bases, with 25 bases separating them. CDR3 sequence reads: CAWRPKLGPGGDEAFF. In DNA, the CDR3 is TGTGCCTGGAGGCCGAAGTTAGGACCCGGCGGGGACGAAGCTTTCTTT.

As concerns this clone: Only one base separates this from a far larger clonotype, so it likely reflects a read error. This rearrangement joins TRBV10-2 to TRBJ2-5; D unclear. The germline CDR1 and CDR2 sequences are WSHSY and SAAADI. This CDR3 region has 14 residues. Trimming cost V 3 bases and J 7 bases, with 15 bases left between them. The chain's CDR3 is CASSDNRRYGTQYF. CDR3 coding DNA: TGCGCCAGCAGTGACAACCGGCGATATGGGACCCAGTACTTC.